This is a list of T cell receptor beta chains from one sample in a study of early T cells in non-severe SARS-CoV-2 infection. TCRdb reprocessed the 5' RACE reads via MiXCR and lists one record per CDR3 protein. The data show 25,000 to 35,000 distinct CDR3 sequences, about 4.7% seen once. Sequenced input: whole blood. The receptors were gathered from an adult who was a healthcare worker with PCR-confirmed SARS-CoV-2 infection or an uninfected control (not recorded which). Both conserved end residues are part of each CDR3. D genes are given only for firm matches. Rows may omit the clone size; those that give it use once, few, many or a size class.

>TRBD1|TRBV6-1|many|TRBJ2-3|14
CASSQTGGEDTQYF
TGTGCCAGCAGCCAGACAGGGGGAGAGGATACGCAGTATTTT
>TRBD1|TRBV18|NA|TRBJ1-1|15
CASSPLEGGGTEAFF
TGTGCCAGCTCACCACTTGAAGGGGGCGGCACTGAAGCTTTCTTT
>NA|TRBV5-4|NA|TRBJ2-5|17
CASSPRGARGPQETQYF
TGTGCCAGCAGCCCCCGTGGGGCGCGGGGGCCACAAGAGACCCAGTACTTC
>TRBD1|TRBV5-1|NA|TRBJ2-1|15
CASSPQGALNNEQFF
TGCGCCAGCAGCCCACAGGGGGCTCTGAACAATGAGCAGTTCTTC
>TRBD1|TRBV20-1|NA|TRBJ1-2|11
CSAIRGPGYTF
TGCAGTGCCATCAGGGGGCCTGGCTACACCTTC
>NA|TRBV7-2|many|TRBJ2-1|15
CASNRWTFGMPEQFF
TGTGCCAGCAACCGATGGACATTCGGAATGCCTGAGCAGTTCTTC
>NA|TRBV6-5|many|TRBJ2-2|14
CASSYGRGIGELFF
TGTGCCAGCAGTTACGGCAGGGGCATCGGGGAGCTGTTTTTT
>NA|TRBV7-2|many|TRBJ1-1|16
CASSLMLNIQGTEAFF
TGTGCCAGCAGCTTAATGCTGAACATCCAGGGGACTGAAGCTTTCTTT
>NA|TRBV4-3|few|TRBJ2-2|17
CASSQVQGKGYTGELFF
TGCGCCAGCAGCCAAGTGCAGGGTAAAGGGTACACCGGGGAGCTGTTTTTT
>NA|TRBV29-1|many|TRBJ1-2|12
CSVGAINYGYTF
TGCAGCGTCGGGGCAATTAACTATGGCTACACCTTC
>TRBD2|TRBV27|many|TRBJ2-5|16
CASSTSTSGGEETQYF
TGTGCCAGCAGTACCTCGACTAGCGGGGGTGAAGAGACCCAGTACTTC
>TRBD2|TRBV7-2|NA|TRBJ2-3|16
CASSQRLAGDQDTQYF
TGTGCCAGCAGCCAAAGATTAGCGGGGGACCAAGATACGCAGTATTTT
>TRBD1|TRBV7-2|few|TRBJ1-6|18
CASSLRPGGTSYNSPLHF
TGTGCCAGCAGCTTACGGCCAGGGGGGACATCCTATAATTCACCCCTCCACTTT
>TRBD1|TRBV12-3/TRBV12-4|many|TRBJ1-4|14
CASSQTGFNEKLFF
TGTGCCAGCAGCCAGACAGGGTTTAATGAAAAACTGTTTTTT
>NA|TRBV7-2|many|TRBJ2-1|13
CASSLNRDNEQFF
TGTGCCAGCAGCCTGAACCGGGACAATGAGCAGTTCTTC
>TRBD1|TRBV5-6|many|TRBJ2-7|15
CASSLEGTGPYEQYF
TGTGCCAGCAGCTTGGAAGGGACAGGCCCTTACGAGCAGTACTTC
>NA|TRBV12-3/TRBV12-4|NA|TRBJ1-2|14
CASSQAGTLRGYTF
TGTGCCAGCAGTCAAGCGGGGACCCTTCGGGGCTACACCTTC
>NA|TRBV2|NA|TRBJ1-1|13
CASEGQPNTEAFF
TGTGCCAGCGAGGGACAACCGAACACTGAAGCTTTCTTT
>NA|TRBV9|many|TRBJ2-1|15
CASSVFGNPTGEQFF
TGTGCCAGCAGCGTTTTCGGGAACCCCACGGGAGAGCAGTTCTTC
>TRBD2|TRBV7-2|many|TRBJ2-7|14
CASSLGGGRDEQYF
TGTGCCAGCAGCTTAGGCGGGGGGCGGGACGAGCAGTACTTC
>TRBD1|TRBV7-9|few|TRBJ2-2|17
CASSSSPGTGDTGELFF
TGTGCCAGCAGCTCTAGTCCCGGGACAGGGGACACCGGGGAGCTGTTTTTT
>TRBD2|TRBV6-5|many|TRBJ2-5|16
CASSFLRAGVKETQYF
TGTGCCAGCAGTTTCCTGAGAGCGGGGGTGAAAGAGACCCAGTACTTC
>TRBD1|TRBV27|NA|TRBJ1-1|15
CASSLTGVGYTEAFF
TGTGCCAGCAGTTTGACAGGGGTTGGGTACACTGAAGCTTTCTTT
>NA|TRBV7-6|many|TRBJ2-7|13
CASSLMGAYEQYF
TGTGCCAGCAGCTTAATGGGGGCCTACGAGCAGTACTTC
>TRBD2|TRBV28|few|TRBJ2-1|11
CASRPGLAQSF
TGTGCCAGTAGGCCGGGACTAGCTCAATCCTTC
>TRBD1|TRBV6-5|few|TRBJ1-6|13
CASRQGVGSPLHF
TGTGCCAGCAGACAGGGGGTAGGGTCACCCCTCCACTTT
>NA|TRBV12-3/TRBV12-4|many|TRBJ2-7|13
CASSLVLDYEQYF
TGTGCCAGCAGTTTAGTTTTGGACTACGAGCAGTACTTC
>TRBD2|TRBV10-3|many|TRBJ2-3|13
CAIGGGATDTQYF
TGTGCCATCGGCGGGGGGGCTACAGATACGCAGTATTTT
>TRBD1|TRBV28|medium-sized|TRBJ1-5|16
CASSLKRTGVNQPQHF
TGTGCCAGCAGTTTAAAAAGGACAGGGGTCAATCAGCCCCAGCATTTT
>NA|TRBV7-9|NA|TRBJ1-2|14
CASSLRGRGYGYTF
TGTGCCAGCAGCTTGAGGGGCAGGGGCTATGGCTACACCTTC
>TRBD1|TRBV7-2|NA|TRBJ1-2|16
CASSPGQGRIPFGYTF
TGTGCCAGCAGCCCAGGACAGGGGCGAATTCCTTTTGGCTACACCTTC
>NA|TRBV21-1|many|TRBJ2-1|18
CASSKAGTSGSSYNEQFF
TGTGCCAGCAGCAAAGCGGGGACTAGCGGGAGCTCCTACAATGAGCAGTTCTTC
>TRBD2|TRBV6-1|many|TRBJ2-2|16
CASSGLAGGFTGELFF
TGTGCCAGCAGTGGGCTAGCGGGGGGCTTTACCGGGGAGCTGTTTTTT
>NA|TRBV4-2|NA|TRBJ1-4|15
CASSQDGQSAEKLFF
TGTGCCAGCAGCCAAGATGGACAGAGTGCTGAAAAACTGTTTTTT
>NA|TRBV20-1|many|TRBJ1-3|14
CSAREGQSGNTIYF
TGCAGTGCTAGAGAAGGACAGTCTGGAAACACCATATATTTT
>TRBD2|TRBV7-2|many|TRBJ2-7|18
CASSPQTSGGAWTYEQYF
TGTGCCAGCAGCCCTCAGACTAGCGGGGGGGCCTGGACCTACGAGCAGTACTTC
>TRBD2|TRBV12-3/TRBV12-4|many|TRBJ2-7|13
CASSRDYLRGQYF
TGTGCCAGCAGCCGGGACTATCTACGCGGGCAGTACTTC
>TRBD2|TRBV4-3|medium-sized|TRBJ2-7|18
CASSQDLRGGLLDYEQYF
TGCGCCAGCAGCCAAGATTTACGCGGGGGGTTACTGGACTACGAGCAGTACTTC
>TRBD2|TRBV10-3|many|TRBJ2-3|18
CAISESTGLAGTTDTQYF
TGTGCCATCAGTGAGTCGACGGGACTAGCGGGGACCACAGATACGCAGTATTTT
>NA|TRBV29-1|many|TRBJ2-5|13
CSVETEYQETQYF
TGCAGCGTTGAGACCGAGTACCAAGAGACCCAGTACTTC
>TRBD2|TRBV7-2|NA|TRBJ2-7|18
CASSLVAGGPLLSYEQYF
TGTGCCAGCAGCTTAGTAGCGGGGGGGCCGTTGCTTTCCTACGAGCAGTACTTC
>TRBD1|TRBV7-9|many|TRBJ2-3|15
CASSLGQGATDTQYF
TGTGCCAGCAGCCTGGGACAGGGGGCCACAGATACGCAGTATTTT
>NA|TRBV3-1|NA|TRBJ1-1|14
CASSIAGGDTEAFF
TGTGCCAGCAGCATTGCCGGTGGGGACACTGAAGCTTTCTTT
>NA|TRBV12-3/TRBV12-4|many|TRBJ1-3|15
CASSWRSYSGNTIYF
TGTGCCAGCAGTTGGAGGTCCTACTCTGGAAACACCATATATTTT
>TRBD1|TRBV28|NA|TRBJ1-1|15
CATLGQGRRNTEAFF
TGTGCCACCCTCGGACAGGGGCGGAGGAACACTGAAGCTTTCTTT
>TRBD2|TRBV4-2|many|TRBJ2-5|17
CASSQGNSGGALETQYF
TGTGCCAGCAGCCAAGGGAATAGCGGGGGGGCATTGGAGACCCAGTACTTC
>NA|TRBV28|few|TRBJ2-2|14
CASILTQGTGELFF
TGTGCCAGCATTCTCACACAGGGCACCGGGGAGCTGTTTTTT
>NA|TRBV7-6|few|TRBJ2-5|14
CASSLEGPSETQYF
TGTGCCAGCAGCTTAGAGGGGCCGAGTGAGACCCAGTACTTC
>NA|TRBV30|many|TRBJ2-1|12
CAWARQTNEQFF
TGTGCCTGGGCCAGGCAGACCAATGAGCAGTTCTTC
>NA|TRBV12-5|NA|TRBJ1-1|12
CASARGNTEAFF
TGTGCTAGTGCCAGGGGGAACACTGAAGCTTTCTTT
>NA|TRBV20-1|few|TRBJ1-2|12
CSARDPSKGYTF
TGCAGTGCTAGAGATCCGTCTAAAGGCTACACCTTC
>NA|TRBV5-1|NA|TRBJ2-7|14
CASSSSESSYEQYF
TGCGCCAGCAGCTCTTCCGAGAGCTCCTACGAGCAGTACTTC
>NA|TRBV27|few|TRBJ1-3|14
CASPGQLSGNTIYF
TGTGCCAGCCCTGGACAGCTCTCTGGAAACACCATATATTTT
>NA|TRBV11-3|many|TRBJ2-2|14
CASSFDSNTGELFF
TGTGCCAGCAGCTTTGACAGCAACACCGGGGAGCTGTTTTTT
>NA|TRBV4-1|many|TRBJ2-7|15
CASSQVDQGRDEQYF
TGCGCCAGCAGCCAAGTCGACCAGGGCCGGGACGAGCAGTACTTC